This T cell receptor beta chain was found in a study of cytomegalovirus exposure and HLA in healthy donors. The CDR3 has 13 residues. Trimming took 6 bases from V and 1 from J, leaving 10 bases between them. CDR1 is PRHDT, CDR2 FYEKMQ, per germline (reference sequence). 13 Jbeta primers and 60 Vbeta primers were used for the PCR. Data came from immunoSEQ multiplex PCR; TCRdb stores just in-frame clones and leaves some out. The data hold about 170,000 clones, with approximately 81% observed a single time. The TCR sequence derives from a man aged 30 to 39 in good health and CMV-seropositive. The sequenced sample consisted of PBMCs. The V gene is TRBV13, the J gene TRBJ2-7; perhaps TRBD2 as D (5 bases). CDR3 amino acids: CASRRAASYEQYF. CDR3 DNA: TGTGCCAGCAGGCGGGCGGCTTCCTACGAGCAGTACTTC.